The 8 T cell receptor beta chains in this list originate from one sample, sequenced in a study of a mutant IDH1 vaccine in newly diagnosed glioma. TCRdb keeps only in-frame clones here, not all; method: immunoSEQ multiplex PCR. This sample carries 20,000 to 30,000 clones, around 73% of them seen once, and the ten largest clones take about 8.2%. Their recognized antigens are unknown. Time point indicated: week 11, during vaccination. Vaccination comprised doses that each held 300 ug of mutant IDH1 20-mer peptide, plus topical imiquimod. Sequenced here: PBMCs, sampled from a glioma patient whose treatment included an IDH1 peptide vaccine. The receptors originated from a woman under 30 with glioma.

The rearrangement uses TRBV2 and TRBJ1-3; D remains unclear. The CDR3 has 15 amino acids. The germline V gene has CDR1 SNHLY and CDR2 FYNNEI. Trimming shortened V by 7 bases and J by 4 bases, and 17 bases separated the two germline ends. The CDR3 reads CASTREGSGGNTIYF. The DNA for the CDR3 is TGTGCCAGCACGAGGGAGGGTTCGGGAGGAAACACCATATATTTT.

This clone turned up a few times. A read error may account for a junction end that differs from germline. This chain uses TRBV29-1 with TRBJ2-1; 11 nucleotides line up with TRBD1. Looked up from germline, CDR1 is SQVTM and CDR2 is ANQGSEA. CDR3 length: 16 amino acids. The DNA of the CDR3 is TGCAGCGTTGAGTTATCGGGACAGGGGGAACGGAAGGCGGGAATCTTC. It yields the protein CSVELSGQGERKAGIF.

This clone was seen only once. The rearrangement links TRBV10-3 to TRBJ1-5, with a tentative D call TRBD1 (6 bases). Per the germline V gene, CDR1 is ENHRY and CDR2 is SYGVKD. The CDR3 sequence is 16 residues long. V dropped 4 bases and J dropped 2 bases, with 15 bases sitting between them. The CDR3 nucleotides are TGTGCCATCAGTGCGGAGGGGGAGGAGGGCAATCAGCCCCAGCATTTT. It specifies CAISAEGEEGNQPQHF.

The V gene is TRBV7-9, the J gene TRBJ2-1, with 8 bases lining up with TRBD2. Germline CDR1 and CDR2: SEHNR and FQNEAQ (reference sequence). The CDR3 totals 16 residues. The ends lost 5 bases at V and 4 bases at J; junction bases unmatched: 10. The CDR3 nucleotides read TGTGCCAGCAGCCGGATTAGCGGGAAGGCTTACAATGAGCAGTTCTTC. This sequence encodes CASSRISGKAYNEQFF.

This clone was counted between two and nine times. The V gene is TRBV7-5, the J gene TRBJ1-1; the table's D call of TRBD1 was not tested on the DNA. TRBV7-5 is recorded as a pseudogene. The CDR3 has 15 residues. The CDR3 region is CARSTKDRVGTEAFF. In nucleotides, the CDR3 is TGTGCCAGAAGCACGAAGGACAGGGTTGGCACTGAAGCTTTCTTT.

The V call is TRBV5-8, the J call TRBJ1-5, with D perhaps matching TRBD1 (6 bases). Trimming shortened V by 2 bases and J by 0 bases, and 9 bases separated the two germline ends. Germline lookup yields CDR1 SGHTS and CDR2 YDEGEE. This CDR3 comprises 15 residues. The CDR3 sequence: CASSLGQNSNQPQHF. The CDR3 region has the DNA TGTGCCAGCAGCTTAGGACAGAATAGCAATCAGCCCCAGCATTTT.

The chain recombines TRBV5-6 with TRBJ2-3; D unclear. The CDR3 covers 12 residues. The germline V gene has CDR1 SGHDT and CDR2 YYEEEE. V was clipped by 4 bases and J by 0 bases, with 3 bases between them. The CDR3 sequence is CASSPSTDTQYF. The CDR3 DNA reads TGTGCCAGCAGCCCTAGCACAGATACGCAGTATTTT.

The rearrangement links TRBV6-5 to TRBJ2-3; 13 bases match TRBD2. Germline CDR1 MNHEY, CDR2 SVGAGI. This CDR3 contains 15 residues. V lost 2 bases and J lost 4; bases outside the gene matches: 0. The CDR3 loop reads CASSYGLAGADTQYF. CDR3 bases: TGTGCCAGCAGTTACGGACTAGCGGGAGCAGATACGCAGTATTTT.